This T cell receptor (beta chain) was documented in a study of vaccination and CD4 T cells after COVID-19. Overall study context: Each post-COVID sample was drawn after diagnosis, and the median interval was approximately 100 days (range 35 to 161). Controls had a CEFX pool, an HIV-1 Nef pool, or no peptide added.

As for treatment: approximately 11-day PBMC culture with coronavirus spike peptide pools or control peptides (ViraFEST assay). Scientists ran DNA taken from cultured CD4+ T cells through the Oncomine TCR Beta short-read assay for sequencing. One entry per CDR3 protein, called by TCRdb with MiXCR from the PCR reads. The data hold 25,000 to 30,000 distinct CDR3 sequences, with 50% observed a single time. V was trimmed by 8 bases and J by 8 bases, leaving 15 bases between them. Germline V gene data show CDR1 as MNHNS and CDR2 as SASEGT. This CDR3 spans 12 amino acids. In the case of this clonotype: As yet, its antigen is unknown.

The clonotype was recovered from a human donor who received a COVID-19 vaccine. The gene calls are TRBV6-1 and TRBJ1-2, with D possibly matching TRBD1 (5 bases). Material: CD4+ T cells from blood, cultured in vitro, obtained before SARS-CoV-2 vaccination. The CDR3 reads CASYLRGRGYTF. Here the CDR3 DNA reads TGTGCCAGCTACCTGAGGGGTCGGGGCTACACCTTC.